These T cell receptor beta chains were read from a single sample in a study of blood T cell repertoires in COVID-19. Sequencing used immunoSEQ multiplex PCR; TCRdb keeps in-frame clones, though not all of them. The sample yields under 250,000 clones, 83% seen once. Input material: PBMCs or T cells enriched from blood (not recorded which). The receptors shown here come from a woman aged 35 to 49 who had been exposed to COVID-19. Each CDR3 is given with its conserved first and last residue. The D gene is left open where the match is weak. The listing skips clone size in some rows; elsewhere it reads once, few, many or a size class.

v_gene	d_gene	abundance	j_gene	CDR3aa	CDR3nt
TRBV7-9	.	.	TRBJ2-1	CASSTTGTQQFF	TGTGCCAGCAGCACTACCGGGACTCAGCAGTTCTTC
TRBV19	TRBD1	.	TRBJ1-1	CASSMDGQGSGLF	TGTGCCAGTAGTATGGACGGACAGGGTAGTGGCCTCTTT
TRBV3-1/TRBV3-2	.	.	TRBJ2-3	CASSQGTADTQYF	TGTGCCAGCAGCCAAGGGACTGCTGATACGCAGTATTTT
TRBV28	.	once	TRBJ1-3	CASSLVTTGGNTIYF	TGTGCCAGCAGTTTAGTCACTACGGGGGGAAACACCATATATTTT
TRBV14	TRBD1	.	TRBJ1-4	CASSGGQGASNEKLFF	TGTGCCAGCAGCGGCGGACAGGGGGCGTCTAATGAAAAACTGTTTTTT
TRBV7-2	TRBD1	few	TRBJ2-7	CASSTDRERYEQYF	TGTGCCAGCAGCACGGACAGGGAAAGGTACGAGCAGTACTTC
TRBV29-1	TRBD2	.	TRBJ2-3	CSVDRTSGGATDTQYF	TGCAGCGTGGACAGGACTAGCGGGGGGGCCACAGATACGCAGTATTTT
TRBV2	TRBD1	.	TRBJ1-5	CASTWDRNSNQPQHF	TGTGCCAGCACCTGGGACAGAAATAGCAATCAGCCCCAGCATTTT
TRBV9	TRBD1	.	TRBJ2-6	CASSRGQGSGANVLTF	TGTGCCAGCAGCCGAGGACAGGGGTCCGGGGCCAACGTCCTGACTTTC
TRBV5-1	TRBD1	once	TRBJ2-2	CASRPGTGGSGELFF	TGCGCCAGCAGACCCGGGACAGGGGGCAGCGGGGAGCTGTTTTTT
TRBV6-5	TRBD1	.	TRBJ1-4	CASSTGQGFEKLFF	TGTGCCAGCAGTACCGGACAGGGATTTGAAAAACTGTTTTTT
TRBV15	TRBD2	.	TRBJ2-1	CATSRSMASGGHEQFF	TGTGCCACCAGCCGCTCAATGGCTAGCGGGGGCCATGAGCAGTTCTTC
TRBV7-9	.	.	TRBJ2-7	CASSLGSYPVYEQYF	TGTGCCAGCAGCTTAGGTTCATACCCAGTCTACGAGCAGTACTTC
TRBV7-9	.	.	TRBJ1-3	CASSLDTGNTIYF	TGTGCCAGCAGCCTGGACACAGGAAACACCATATATTTT
TRBV7-2	.	.	TRBJ1-6	CASSLDGGSSSPLHF	TGTGCCAGCAGCTTAGATGGGGGGTCGAGTTCACCCCTCCACTTT
TRBV12-5	TRBD1	.	TRBJ1-4	CASGSGQSNEKLFF	TGTGCTAGTGGTTCGGGACAGTCGAATGAAAAACTGTTTTTT
TRBV7-2	TRBD2	.	TRBJ2-3	CASSLASGGRRDTQYF	TGTGCCAGCAGCTTAGCGTCGGGGGGGCGGAGAGATACGCAGTATTTT
TRBV3-1/TRBV3-2	TRBD2	.	TRBJ2-3	CASSQWSGGGTDTQYF	TGTGCCAGCAGCCAATGGAGCGGGGGAGGCACAGATACGCAGTATTTT
TRBV30	.	few	TRBJ2-7	CARGGVPKYF	TGTGCCCGAGGGGGAGTTCCGAAGTACTTC